This T cell receptor beta chain was sequenced in a study of T cell repertoires in cytomegalovirus infection. Study-level background: Used in the study were CMV epitopes, some recently identified and HLA-C-restricted, others well-studied and HLA-B-restricted.

The study, taken as a whole, reports: Summed frequency of shared TCR beta families picked out CMV carriers who also had the relevant HLA. Clonotype analysis showed dominance of the ex vivo response by HLA-C-restricted CMV-specific TCR beta clonotypes.

About this clonotype itself: What it recognizes is unknown.

V gave up 4 bases and J gave up 1 base; unmatched junction bases: 10. Germline V CDR1 and CDR2: MNHEY, SMNVEV (reference sequence). The CDR3 totals 17 residues. TCRdb reprocessed the reads with MiXCR, giving one entry per CDR3 protein. The sample includes 75,000 to 100,000 distinct CDR3 sequences, roughly 44% seen only once; the top ten take 85% to 95%. This sequence was found in a human donor in good health (CMV status not recorded). Some clones in this sample may be carry-over from other donors' samples. Source: CD8+ T cells from cultured PBMCs, taken from culture after CMV antigen stimulation. The V and J genes are TRBV27 and TRBJ2-3, with 8 bases identical to TRBD2. The CDR3 DNA reads TGTGCCAGCAGTTATACCCTGATAGCGGGGCGCACAGATACGCAGTATTTT. Protein product: CASSYTLIAGRTDTQYF.